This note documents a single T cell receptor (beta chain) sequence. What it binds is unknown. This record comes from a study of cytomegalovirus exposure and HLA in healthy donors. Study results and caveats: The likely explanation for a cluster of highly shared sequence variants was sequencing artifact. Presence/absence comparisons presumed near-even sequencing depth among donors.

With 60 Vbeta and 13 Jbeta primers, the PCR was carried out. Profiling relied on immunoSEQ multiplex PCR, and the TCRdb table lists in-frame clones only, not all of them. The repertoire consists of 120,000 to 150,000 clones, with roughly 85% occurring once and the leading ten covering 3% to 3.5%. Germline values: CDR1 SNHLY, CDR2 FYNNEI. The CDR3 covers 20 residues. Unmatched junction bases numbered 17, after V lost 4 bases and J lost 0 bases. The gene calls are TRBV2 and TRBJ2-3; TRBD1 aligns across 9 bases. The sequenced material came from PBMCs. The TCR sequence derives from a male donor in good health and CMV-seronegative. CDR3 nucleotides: TGTGCCAGCAGTGTCCCGGGACAGGGCCAAATGTTGACTAGCACAGATACGCAGTATTTT. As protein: CASSVPGQGQMLTSTDTQYF.